What follows describes a single T cell receptor (beta chain). Between the trimmed V and J ends, which lost 2 bases and 3 bases, there was a span of 11 bases. The germline V gene encodes CDR1 SGHVS and CDR2 FQNEAQ. The length of the CDR3 is 15 residues. 5'RACE template switching produced TCR cDNA carrying a universal primer site and UMIs. TCRdb independently ran MiXCR on the 5' RACE reads; one entry per CDR3 protein. The sample lists more than 75,000 distinct CDR3 sequences, roughly 8.2% occurring once. These data originate in a study of T cells after yellow fever vaccination. General study findings and limits: Weaker overall was a secondary response that nonetheless peaked faster, on day 5 versus 15. Of the clonotypes, a small share occurred in both CD4 and CD8 compartments.

The chain joins TRBV7-8 to TRBJ1-5, with D unclear. The TCR originated in a man between 18 and 35 years old who received the YFV17D yellow fever vaccine. Sequencing used CD8+ T cells not binding an NS4B(214-222) dextramer, sorted from PBMCs, obtained roughly 15 days after the first yellow fever vaccination. CDR3 in amino acids: CASSLNAGSNQPQHF. The DNA for the CDR3 is TGTGCCAGCAGCTTAAATGCGGGGTCCAATCAGCCCCAGCATTTT.